This T cell receptor (beta chain) was documented in a study of Ad26.COV2.S vaccination and SARS-CoV-2 variants. Study as a whole: Doses of Ad26.COV2.S were injected into muscle once or twice, 56 days apart.

The CDR3 consists of 14 residues. J lost 2 bases, V lost 1 base, and 0 bases had no gene match. The germline gives CDR1 SGDLS, CDR2 YYNGEE. Study-level findings and limits: Vaccinated individuals (as opposed to placebo recipients) had higher spike-specific TCR breadth.

As regards this clone: The antigen is unknown.

Specified treatment: roughly 20 received Ad26.COV2.S at low or high dose, single or two shots; 5 received placebo; per-sample allocation not given. Samples were taken on day 63 after the first vaccine or placebo injection. This table comes from immunoSEQ multiplex PCR, and its TCRdb copy is limited to in-frame clones, with some not included. Among hundreds of thousands of clones, 86% were seen once, and the ten largest hold about 10%. The TCR sequence derives from a person between 18 and 65 years old who received the Ad26.COV2.S COVID-19 vaccine or a placebo. The material sequenced was peripheral blood, taken in a trial of Ad26.COV2.S vaccine versus placebo. The chain couples TRBV9 to TRBJ1-3; 7 positions agree with TRBD1. This CDR3 is CASSVTGAGNTIYF. DNA for the CDR3: TGTGCCAGCAGCGTAACAGGGGCTGGAAACACCATATATTTT.